This T cell receptor (beta chain) is drawn from a study of cytomegalovirus exposure and HLA in healthy donors. Both 60 Vbeta primers and 13 Jbeta primers went into the PCR. Some clones are missing from TCRdb's copy, which holds only in-frame ones; the method was immunoSEQ multiplex PCR. The data show some 140,000 clones, with around 79% seen just once and approximately 2.8% held by the top ten. The germline CDR1 and CDR2 sequences are SGHTA and FQGNSA. Trimming cost V 6 bases and J 2 bases; bases outside gene matches: 4. The CDR3 is 15 amino acids. General study points: Donors belonging to an Asian-associated ancestry cluster reportedly showed fewer N-insertions in productive TCRs than the 666-donor mean, according to what a later analysis found.

In regard to this clone: As yet, its antigen is unknown.

The rearrangement uses TRBV7-2 and TRBJ2-1; 10 bases fit TRBD1. The sequencing input was PBMCs. The receptor's source is a female donor in good health and CMV-seronegative. CDR3 coding DNA: TGTGCCAGCAGGATAGGACAGGGGGCCTACAATGAGCAGTTCTTC. Encoded protein: CASRIGQGAYNEQFF. The full variable domain, completed using reference TRBV7-2 and TRBJ2-1, is GAGVSQSPSNKVTEKGKDVELRCDPISGHTALYWYRQSLGQGLEFLIYFQGNSAPDKSGLPSDRFSAERTGGSVSTLTIQRTQQEDSAVYLCASRIGQGAYNEQFFGPGTRLTVL.